This passage covers 15 T cell receptor beta chains from one sample sequenced in a study of Ad26.COV2.S vaccination and SARS-CoV-2 variants. Profiled with immunoSEQ multiplex PCR; TCRdb holds only in-frame clones, not every one. This table holds 350,000 to 450,000 clones, approximately 84% found once. Treatment in this sample: about 20 received Ad26.COV2.S at low or high dose, single or two shots; about 5 received placebo; per-sample allocation not given. Day 63 following the first vaccine or placebo injection was when the samples were taken. The sequenced sample was peripheral blood, obtained in a trial of Ad26.COV2.S vaccine versus placebo. The receptors shown here come from a person between 18 and 65 years old who received the Ad26.COV2.S COVID-19 vaccine or a placebo.

This chain links TRBV5-1 with TRBJ2-7, with D possibly matching TRBD1 (7 bases). The V and J ends lost 7 bases and 2 bases respectively, with 13 bases between them. The CDR3 contains 13 residues. Germline V gene data show CDR1 as SGHRS and CDR2 as YFSETQ. CDR3 sequence (DNA): TGCGCCAGCTCGGAGGGGGCGGCCTACGAGCAGTACTTC. The encoded protein is CASSEGAAYEQYF.

This clone was counted between two and nine times. The rearrangement uses TRBV27 and TRBJ1-5, with 8 positions matching TRBD1. V shed 2 bases, J shed 4 bases, and the junction held 4 bases outside the gene matches. Germline assignment: CDR1 MNHEY and CDR2 SMNVEV (reference sequence). The CDR3 extends over 15 amino acids. CDR3 sequence: CASSLQGAWNQPQHF. The CDR3 DNA follows: TGTGCCAGCAGTTTACAGGGGGCCTGGAATCAGCCCCAGCATTTT.

The V call is TRBV3-1 (or the pseudogene TRBV3-2), the J call TRBJ2-5, with TRBD2 identical over 10 bases. The CDR3 sequence is 15 residues long. Germline lookup yields CDR1 LGHDT and CDR2 YNNKEL (reference sequence). With V trimmed by 4 bases and J by 4 bases, 6 bases remained unmatched. CDR3 coding DNA: TGTGCCAGCAGCCTTCTAGCGGGAGTAGGAGAGACCCAGTACTTC. It translates to CASSLLAGVGETQYF.

This clone showed up just once. The J gene is TRBJ2-7, the V gene TRBV7-8; 12 nucleotides line up with TRBD2. The length of the CDR3 is 15 residues. From germline, CDR1 is SGHVS and CDR2 FQNEAQ. The trim removed 6 bases at V and 2 bases at J, leaving 5 bases unmatched. The CDR3 here is CASRYGLAGTYEQYF. The CDR3 region has the DNA TGTGCCAGCAGATACGGACTAGCGGGAACCTACGAGCAGTACTTC.

V and J are TRBV7-9 and TRBJ2-2; D is undetermined. Germline loops: CDR1 SEHNR, CDR2 FQNEAQ (reference sequence). CDR3 length: 16 residues. Between the trimmed V and J ends, which lost 0 bases and 2 bases, there was a span of 10 bases. This chain's CDR3 is CASSLAERINTGELFF. DNA of the CDR3: TGTGCCAGCAGCTTAGCGGAGAGGATCAACACCGGGGAGCTGTTTTTT.

The chain joins TRBV27 to TRBJ2-1; the D call may be TRBD1 or TRBD2 (6 bases each). V lost 2 bases and J lost 6, with 8 bases in between. The CDR3 has 13 amino acids. Germline V gene data show CDR1 as MNHEY and CDR2 as SMNVEV (reference sequence). CDR3 region: CASSLTGANEQFF. The CDR3 DNA reads as TGTGCCAGCAGTTTAACGGGGGCCAATGAGCAGTTCTTC.

The gene calls are TRBV6-6 and TRBJ2-3, with TRBD2 identical over 8 bases. The trim removed 5 bases at V and 5 bases at J, leaving 6 bases unmatched. This CDR3 spans 14 amino acids. Germline CDR1 is MNHNY and CDR2 is SVGAGI (reference sequence). CDR3 in DNA: TGTGCCAGCAGTCTCGGGCTAGCGGGAGATACGCAGTATTTT. Translated: CASSLGLAGDTQYF.

The chain recombines TRBV7-9 with TRBJ1-5; 7 nucleotides match TRBD1. The CDR3 has 15 residues. The J segment lost 4 bases and the V segment lost 6 bases, leaving 9 bases of the junction unmatched. Germline V gives CDR1 SEHNR, CDR2 FQNEAQ (reference sequence). CDR3 sequence (DNA): TGTGCCAGCAGTATGACAGGGCGGGATAATCAGCCCCAGCATTTT. It translates to CASSMTGRDNQPQHF.

The chain carries TRBV11-2 and TRBJ1-1, with unresolved D. The V and J ends lost 2 bases and 7 bases respectively, with 8 bases between them. The CDR3 is made up of 12 amino acids. The V gene's germline CDR1 is SGHAT and CDR2 FQNNGV. The chain's CDR3 is CASSLPSSEAFF. The CDR3 DNA sequence: TGTGCCAGCAGCTTACCCAGCAGTGAAGCTTTCTTT.

The chain combines TRBV5-8 with TRBJ2-3; 10 positions agree with TRBD2. CDR3 length equals 15 residues. CDR1 and CDR2 (germline): SGHTS, YDEGEE. V was clipped by 1 base and J by 1 base; unmatched bases: 0. The CDR3 spells CASSLTSGGTDTQYF. The CDR3 coding sequence is TGTGCCAGCAGCTTGACTAGCGGGGGCACAGATACGCAGTATTTT.

This chain links TRBV11-3 with TRBJ2-2, with 7 bases lining up with TRBD1. Losses at the gene ends were 3 bases for V and 3 bases for J; bases not matched to a gene: 1. The CDR3 consists of 14 residues. From germline, CDR1 is SGHNT and CDR2 YENEEA. The CDR3, as DNA: TGTGCCAGCAGCTTGGACAGGTACACCGGGGAGCTGTTTTTT. Its translation is CASSLDRYTGELFF.

V usage is TRBV7-2 and J usage is TRBJ2-7; 11 bases map to TRBD2. V was clipped by 1 base and J by 0 bases; unmatched bases: 8. The CDR3 is 18 amino acids. Germline V gene lookup returns CDR1 SGHTA and CDR2 FQGNSA. CDR3 loop: CASSLVASGGLSSYEQYF. The CDR3, as DNA: TGTGCCAGCAGCTTAGTGGCTAGCGGGGGGTTGAGCTCCTACGAGCAGTACTTC.

CDR3 protein: CASSLTSGNTIYF. CDR3 coding DNA: TGTGCCAGCAGTTTGACCTCTGGAAACACCATATATTTT. The V gene is TRBV27, the J gene TRBJ1-3; no clear D gene. The CDR3 extends over 13 amino acids. The V and J ends lost 3 bases and 0 bases respectively, with 3 bases between them. Germline CDR1 reads MNHEY; CDR2 reads SMNVEV (reference sequence).

The J gene is TRBJ1-5, the V gene TRBV7-2; D is possibly TRBD1 (6 bases). The V and J ends lost 4 bases and 6 bases respectively, with 16 bases between them. CDR3 length equals 15 residues. Germline V gives CDR1 SGHTA, CDR2 FQGNSA. CDR3 coding DNA: TGTGCCAGCAGCTCCACTCTTGACAGGCCTCAGCCCCAGCATTTT. As protein: CASSSTLDRPQPQHF.

This sequence joins TRBV19 and TRBJ2-7, with TRBD1 matching 12 bases. This CDR3 is 16 amino acids long. Germline CDR1 is LNHDA and CDR2 is SQIVND (reference sequence). V dropped 5 bases and J dropped 2; count of bases not matched to a gene: 7. The CDR3 nucleotides read TGTGCCAGTAGTGAGGGGACAGGGGGCAGAGCCTACGAGCAGTACTTC. Protein: CASSEGTGGRAYEQYF.